This T cell receptor beta chain came from a study of shared clonotypes between healthy human individuals. The CDR3 runs to 17 residues. The V end was cut by 3 bases, the J end by 0 bases, with 14 bases between. Only in-frame clones appear in the TCRdb table, and some are missing; sequencing was by immunoSEQ multiplex PCR. The data show more than 550,000 clones, with around 91% seen just once and 30% to 40% held by the top ten. What was sequenced was memory CD8+ T cells from PBMCs. This sample's subset: CD45RO+ cells pooled with CCR7-negative TemRA cells. The J gene is TRBJ2-2, the V gene TRBV23-1, with TRBD2 as a possible D gene (6 bases). TRBV23-1 qualifies as an ORF whose function is uncertain. This TCR was recovered from a man younger than 35 in good health. Some clones in this sample may be carry-over from other donors' samples. The CDR3 sequence is CASSHGGYRANTGELFF. In nucleotides, the CDR3 is TGCGCCAGCAGTCATGGGGGGTACCGGGCGAACACCGGGGAGCTGTTTTTT.